The 25 T cell receptor beta chains given below trace back to one sample, sequenced in a study of blood T cell repertoires in COVID-19 (dated by TCRdb to about 2020). The protocol used for the library was the immunoSEQ multiplex PCR assay. Entries here come from immuneACCESS through TCRdb and include only in-frame sequences with V and J called. Some clones fail to appear in such tables; in the studies checked, an unresolved V gene covers under half of the shortfall, and the cause of the remainder is unknown. This sample is represented by 15,000 to 20,000 clones; 70% to 90% of them were singletons. Around 50% of the sample goes to the ten largest clones. Specimen: peripheral blood. These receptors all come from a human donor in a cohort sampled during active COVID-19.

The J gene is TRBJ1-2, the V gene TRBV5-1; 7 nucleotides match TRBD1. The junction had 8 bases not matched to a gene; V was cut back by 0 bases and J by 6 bases. This CDR3 contains 15 residues. The germline V gene has CDR1 SGHRS and CDR2 YFSETQ. The CDR3 protein is CASSLEVTGENGYTF. The CDR3 DNA is TGCGCCAGCAGCTTGGAGGTTACAGGGGAAAATGGCTACACCTTC.

The rearrangement joins TRBV9 to TRBJ1-6; D possibly corresponds to TRBD1 (6 bases). V was pared by 3 bases and J by 8 bases, with 9 bases between. This CDR3 is 13 amino acids long. CDR1 and CDR2 (germline): SGDLS, YYNGEE. The DNA of the CDR3 is TGTGCCAGCAGCGGAACAGGGTATTCACCCCTCCACTTT. Translation: CASSGTGYSPLHF.

CDR3 sequence reads: CAISDPSLAGVNTGELFF. CDR3 in DNA: TGTGCCATCAGTGACCCGTCGCTAGCGGGGGTCAACACCGGGGAGCTGTTTTTT. J is TRBJ2-2 and V is TRBV10-3; 10 nucleotides agree with TRBD2. The trim removed 3 bases at V and 2 bases at J, leaving 9 bases unmatched. Germline-derived CDR1 and CDR2 are ENHRY and SYGVKD. This CDR3 has 18 amino acids.

The gene calls are TRBV24-1 and TRBJ2-5, with 10 nucleotides matching TRBD1. Trimming cost V 4 bases and J 4 bases; bases outside gene matches: 5. CDR1 is KGHDR, CDR2 SFDVKD, per germline. CDR3 length: 15 residues. This chain's CDR3 is CATSEGTGVPETQYF. For the CDR3, the DNA is TGTGCCACCAGTGAAGGGACAGGGGTCCCAGAGACCCAGTACTTC.

The rearrangement uses TRBV3-1 (or the pseudogene TRBV3-2) and TRBJ1-2; 8 bases are shared with TRBD1. Germline V CDR1 and CDR2: LGHDT, YNNKEL (reference sequence). V lost 0 bases, J lost 5 bases, and 14 bases stayed unmatched. The CDR3 runs to 18 residues. The CDR3 sequence: CASSQETDRAPDSYGYTF. The CDR3 nucleotides read TGTGCCAGCAGCCAAGAAACGGACAGGGCCCCTGATTCTTATGGCTACACCTTC.

In this sample, this clone turned up once. This chain uses TRBV6-4 with TRBJ2-5, with D tentatively TRBD1 (5 bases). Germline-derived CDR1 and CDR2 are MRHNA and SNTAGT. This CDR3 spans 14 amino acids. The V and J ends lost 2 bases and 8 bases respectively, with 15 bases between them. The CDR3 spells CASSDRQGLGTQYF. As DNA, the CDR3 is TGTGCCAGCAGTGACCGGCAGGGCCTTGGAACCCAGTACTTC.

The chain combines TRBV2 with TRBJ2-3, with 7 bases fitting TRBD2. Germline CDR1 SNHLY, CDR2 FYNNEI. CDR3 size: 16 residues. Trimming at V came to 8 bases and at J to 0 bases, leaving 11 bases not matched to a gene. The CDR3 bases are TGTGCCAGCTCCCGAGGGACTACTCCTAGCACAGATACGCAGTATTTT. Translating gives CASSRGTTPSTDTQYF.

The chain links TRBV4-2 to TRBJ2-7; 7 positions agree with TRBD2. V shed 3 bases, J shed 0 bases, and the junction held 8 bases outside the gene matches. This CDR3 is built from 16 residues. CDR1 and CDR2 from the germline V gene are LGHNA and YNFKEQ. In DNA form, the CDR3 reads TGTGCCAGCAGCCAGACGTTGGGGGGGAGCTCCTACGAGCAGTACTTC. Encoded protein: CASSQTLGGSSYEQYF.

The genes are TRBV19 and TRBJ2-2; 12 bases are shared with TRBD2. V lost 7 bases, J lost 5 bases, and 8 bases stayed unmatched. The germline V gene has CDR1 LNHDA and CDR2 SQIVND (reference sequence). The CDR3 totals 16 residues. DNA for the CDR3: TGTGCCAGTACCTCACCCGGACTAGCGGGGACCGGGGAGCTGTTTTTT. As protein: CASTSPGLAGTGELFF.

This chain uses TRBV3-1 (or the pseudogene TRBV3-2) with TRBJ1-6; D remains unclear. The CDR3 contains 13 residues. The V and J ends lost 4 bases and 16 bases respectively, with 17 bases between them. CDR1 is LGHDT and CDR2 is YNNKEL in the germline V gene (reference sequence). CDR3 protein: CASSPDEGAPLHF. The CDR3 coding sequence is TGTGCCAGCAGCCCGGATGAGGGAGCCCCACTCCACTTT.

The chain joins TRBV15 to TRBJ2-1; D remains unclear. This CDR3 is built from 17 residues. CDR1 and CDR2 from the germline V gene are LNHNV and YYDKDF (reference sequence). The V end was cut by 5 bases, the J end by 0 bases, with 17 bases between. This CDR3 reads CATSAQVDASSYNEQFF. CDR3 sequence (DNA): TGTGCCACCAGCGCCCAGGTAGACGCCAGCTCCTACAATGAGCAGTTCTTC.

The chain uses TRBV7-3 and TRBJ2-5, with 7 positions matching TRBD2. CDR3 length: 13 residues. Trimming at V came to 5 bases and at J to 5 bases, leaving 5 bases not matched to a gene. Per the germline V gene, CDR1 is SGHTA and CDR2 is FQGTGA. For the CDR3, the DNA is TGTGCCAGCAGCGGACTAGTGGGGGAGACCCAGTACTTC. Protein product: CASSGLVGETQYF.

The genes are TRBV11-1 and TRBJ2-1; 11 positions match TRBD2. J lost 11 bases, V lost 2 bases, and 5 bases had no gene match. This CDR3 is built from 14 residues. Germline V gene data show CDR1 as SGHAT and CDR2 as FQDESV (reference sequence). CDR3 amino acids: CASSLNSGGGKQFF. CDR3 nucleotides: TGTGCCAGCAGCTTAAATAGCGGGGGGGGAAAGCAGTTCTTC.

This chain connects TRBV27 to TRBJ2-1, with 11 bases fitting TRBD2. Looked up from germline, CDR1 is MNHEY and CDR2 is SMNVEV (reference sequence). The CDR3 runs to 16 residues. V was clipped by 5 bases and J by 5 bases; unmatched bases: 8. CDR3 amino acids: CASSGALAGGDNEQFF. The CDR3 DNA reads as TGTGCCAGCAGTGGGGCCCTAGCGGGGGGTGACAATGAGCAGTTCTTC.

The chain combines TRBV7-9 with TRBJ1-2; no definite D call. V gave up 5 bases and J gave up 4 bases, with 14 bases separating them. Germline values: CDR1 SEHNR, CDR2 FQNEAQ (reference sequence). The CDR3 extends over 14 amino acids. The CDR3 DNA is TGTGCCAGCAGCCCGAGGCTGGCCGGCTATGGCTACACCTTC. This encodes CASSPRLAGYGYTF.

V gene TRBV6-5 combines with J gene TRBJ2-5; the match to TRBD1 covers 7 bases. Germline CDR1 is MNHEY and CDR2 is SVGAGI. The CDR3 is made up of 14 amino acids. V gave up 5 bases and J gave up 1 base; unmatched junction bases: 4. The CDR3 loop is CASSQNRGQETQYF. The CDR3 DNA sequence: TGTGCCAGCAGTCAGAACAGGGGCCAAGAGACCCAGTACTTC.

The V gene is TRBV29-1, the J gene TRBJ2-1; 8 positions agree with TRBD2. Trimming removed 2 bases from V and 2 bases from J; junction bases left unmatched: 2. In germline, CDR1 is SQVTM, CDR2 ANQGSEA. The CDR3 sequence is 14 residues long. The CDR3 spells CSVERGGPYNEQFF. CDR3 nucleotide sequence: TGCAGCGTTGAACGGGGGGGCCCCTACAATGAGCAGTTCTTC.

Here the CDR3 reads CASSPSPGQSGTQYF. As DNA, the CDR3 is TGTGCCAGCAGCCCGAGTCCGGGACAGTCGGGGACGCAGTATTTT. The chain couples TRBV7-3 to TRBJ2-3, with 7 bases lining up with TRBD1. Losses at the gene ends were 5 bases for V and 9 bases for J; bases not matched to a gene: 14. This CDR3 has 15 amino acids. Germline CDR1 is SGHTA and CDR2 is FQGTGA.

This clone was counted a single time. The chain joins TRBV11-2 to TRBJ2-5, with unresolved D. V was clipped by 5 bases and J by 2 bases, with 3 bases between them. CDR1 and CDR2 (germline): SGHAT, FQNNGV. CDR3 length: 11 residues. This CDR3 is CASSLQETQYF. DNA for the CDR3: TGTGCCAGCAGCCTGCAAGAGACCCAGTACTTC. Supplemented by reference TRBV11-2 and TRBJ2-5, the full variable domain reads EAGVAQSPRYKIIEKRQSVAFWCNPISGHATLYWYQQILGQGPKLLIQFQNNGVVDDSQLPKDRFSAERLKGVDSTLKIQPAKLEDSAVYLCASSLQETQYFGPGTRLLVL.

The chain joins TRBV5-1 to TRBJ1-2; possibly TRBD1 for D (5 bases). Trimming took off 2 bases at V and 8 bases at J, with 19 bases between the two ends. This CDR3 has 15 amino acids. CDR1 is SGHRS, CDR2 YFSETQ, per germline. CDR3 protein: CASSLNQNSGGGYTF. The CDR3 DNA reads as TGCGCCAGCAGCTTAAATCAAAATTCGGGGGGAGGCTACACCTTC.

The CDR3 sequence: CAISGSQIYEQYF. The CDR3 nucleotides are TGTGCCATCAGTGGTTCGCAGATATACGAGCAGTACTTC. The rearrangement joins TRBV10-3 to TRBJ2-7; D ambiguous. The V gene's germline CDR1 is ENHRY and CDR2 SYGVKD. Trimming cost V 4 bases and J 4 bases, with 11 bases left between them. The length of the CDR3 is 13 residues.

V gene TRBV4-2 combines with J gene TRBJ2-1; 11 bases map to TRBD2. The germline V gene has CDR1 LGHNA and CDR2 YNFKEQ. This CDR3 spans 15 amino acids. V lost 8 bases, J lost 9 bases, and 12 bases stayed unmatched. The CDR3 DNA reads TGTGCCAGCCGCCTTAGCGGGGGGGGAATGGGTGAGCAGTTCTTC. As protein: CASRLSGGGMGEQFF.

This chain uses TRBV4-1 with TRBJ1-6; D possibly corresponds to TRBD1 (5 bases). Germline values: CDR1 MGHRA, CDR2 YSYEKL. Trimming removed 0 bases from V and 10 bases from J, with 16 bases in between. The CDR3 is 16 residues long. The CDR3 spells CASSQDDRGFGSPLHF. The CDR3 nucleotides are TGCGCCAGCAGCCAAGATGATCGGGGGTTCGGATCACCCCTCCACTTT.

The chain combines TRBV4-1 with TRBJ2-5; 7 nucleotides align to TRBD2. CDR1 MGHRA and CDR2 YSYEKL come from the germline V gene. The CDR3 is 14 residues long. The ends lost 0 bases at V and 6 bases at J; junction bases unmatched: 4. Here the CDR3 DNA reads TGCGCCAGCAGCCAAGAAGCGGGACCCCAGACCCAGTACTTC. Protein sequence: CASSQEAGPQTQYF.

J is TRBJ2-5 and V is TRBV11-2; 15 nucleotides align to TRBD2. J gave up 1 base and V 5 bases, and 11 bases lay outside the gene matches. From germline, CDR1 is SGHAT and CDR2 FQNNGV. CDR3 length: 19 residues. The CDR3 sequence is CASSSGLGLAGGSQETQYF. CDR3 nucleotide sequence: TGTGCCAGCAGCAGCGGACTGGGACTAGCGGGGGGTAGCCAAGAGACCCAGTACTTC.